The clone carrying this TCR beta chain has just one count. V lost 3 bases to trimming and J lost 3 bases, with 16 bases between them. The CDR3 has 16 residues. CDR1 and CDR2 from the germline V gene are SGHNT and YYREEE (reference sequence). This sample was taken from a study of blood T cell repertoires in COVID-19. Assignments of participants to cohorts depended upon their own reported clinical history. Assay: immunoSEQ multiplex PCR; the TCRdb copy retains only in-frame clones and omits some. The sample holds 150,000 to 200,000 clones; more than 75% are singletons and the top ten take around 1.2%. What was sequenced was PBMCs or T cells enriched from blood (not recorded which). The chain recombines TRBV5-4 with TRBJ2-1; a weak D match, TRBD1 (6 bases). The receptor was isolated from a human donor with acute COVID-19. The donor label of this sample is uncertain. The CDR3 nucleotides read TGTGCCAGCAGCTCGGGGACATTCCAAAACTACAATGAGCAGTTCTTC. Translating gives CASSSGTFQNYNEQFF.